This T cell receptor (beta chain) was recorded in a study of identical twins. In every case, the donor was a healthy Caucasian. A single record per CDR3 protein comes from TCRdb applying MiXCR to the 5' RACE reads. The data show hundreds of thousands of distinct CDR3 sequences, 6.1% seen once. The germline CDR1 and CDR2 sequences are MNHEY and SMNVEV (reference sequence). The length of the CDR3 is 12 residues. Trimming took off 3 bases at V and 7 bases at J, with 6 bases between the two ends. This clonotype was recorded many times. The genes are TRBV27 and TRBJ2-2; D remains unclear. Source material: naive T cells sorted from blood. This receptor was identified in a young man in good health. The CDR3 region is CASSLKGGELFF. The DNA of the CDR3 is TGTGCCAGCAGTTTGAAGGGCGGGGAGCTGTTTTTT.